This T cell receptor beta chain was documented in a study of CD8 T cells in Susac syndrome. Study in general: Clinically active disease was present in 5 or 6 of the sequenced Susac syndrome patients. Roughly eight of these patients were in remission. At blood draw, Susac syndrome patients were therapy-naive, on corticosteroids, or on intravenous immunoglobulin alone.

The authors reverse transcribed roughly 0.5 to 1 ug RNA with random hexamers. TCR beta CDR3 was amplified by immunoSEQ multiplex PCR. This amplification extended across 54 Vbeta and 13 Jbeta segments. TCRdb analysed the immunoSEQ multiplex PCR reads with MiXCR anew, one entry per CDR3 protein. The sample has about 100,000 distinct CDR3 sequences; 95% are singletons. From germline, CDR1 is SNHLY and CDR2 FYNNEI. The length of the CDR3 is 15 residues. The V and J ends lost 6 bases and 5 bases, in that order; junction bases with no gene match: 10. The diagnostic criteria for definite or probable disease, as recently defined, were met by the patients with Susac syndrome.

Sequenced: CD8+ T cells from PBMCs. The clonotype was recovered from a human donor with Susac syndrome. V and J are TRBV2 and TRBJ1-2; 9 positions agree with TRBD1. CDR3 bases: TGTGCCAGCAGAGCCTCCGGGACAGGGATGTATGGCTACACCTTC. It yields the protein CASRASGTGMYGYTF.